A single sample is the source of the 29 T cell receptor beta chains below, sequenced in a study of blood T cells in healthy people across ages. Combining a sample-barcoded 5' primer with a J-beta primer mix, a second PCR ran for roughly 6 to 12 cycles. TCRdb reprocessed the 5' RACE reads via MiXCR and lists one record per CDR3 protein. This sample has some 700,000 distinct CDR3 sequences; roughly two fifths occur once, and the top ten carry approximately 22%. The source material was blood. The receptors originated from a woman aged 55 to 70 in good health.

V usage is TRBV5-6 and J usage is TRBJ2-5; D gene ambiguous. Trimming took off 4 bases at V and 5 bases at J, with 9 bases between the two ends. The CDR3 is made up of 12 amino acids. Germline-derived CDR1 and CDR2 are SGHDT and YYEEEE. The CDR3 region has the DNA TGTGCCAGCAGCGCGGTCCGGGAGACCCAGTACTTC. It yields the protein CASSAVRETQYF.

This clonotype was picked up a small number of times. The V and J genes are TRBV4-2 and TRBJ2-7; 10 nucleotides match TRBD1. This CDR3 has 17 residues. Germline V gene data show CDR1 as LGHNA and CDR2 as YNFKEQ. Trimming took 4 bases from V and 1 from J; bases not matched to a gene: 10. The DNA for the CDR3 is TGTGCCAGCAGCCTTAGGGGGGGGACAGGGGCTTCCTACGAGCAGTACTTC. This translates into CASSLRGGTGASYEQYF.

The chain recombines TRBV3-1 with TRBJ2-1, with TRBD2 identical over 8 bases. In germline, CDR1 is LGHDT, CDR2 YNNKEL (reference sequence). J gave up 12 bases and V 4 bases, and 5 bases lay outside the gene matches. The CDR3 covers 12 residues. The chain's CDR3 is CASSPSGGGQFF. CDR3 nucleotides: TGTGCCAGCAGCCCCAGCGGGGGTGGGCAGTTCTTC.

V is TRBV12-3 or TRBV12-4 and J is TRBJ2-6; 11 nucleotides line up with TRBD1. After removal of 6 bases from V and 4 bases from J, the junction contained 8 bases not matched to a gene. CDR3 length equals 17 residues. CDR3 bases: TGTGCCAGCAGACTCGGACAGGGGGCCTTCGGGGCCAACGTCCTGACTTTC. This codes for CASRLGQGAFGANVLTF.

The chain has TRBV25-1 and TRBJ1-6; D unresolved. The CDR3 is 15 amino acids. Trimming stripped 6 bases from V and 5 bases from J, with 14 bases between. CDR1 and CDR2 from the germline V gene are MGHDK and SYGVNS. The CDR3 here is CASSRTQANNSPLHF. Here the CDR3 DNA reads TGTGCCAGCAGCCGAACCCAGGCTAATAATTCACCCCTCCACTTT.

The J gene is TRBJ2-1, the V gene TRBV20-1, with 7 bases aligning to TRBD2. Germline CDR1 and CDR2: DFQATT and SNEGSKA (reference sequence). Trimming cost V 0 bases and J 3 bases; bases outside gene matches: 5. The CDR3 sequence is 15 residues long. Here the CDR3 reads CSARDPLADYNEQFF. The CDR3 region has the DNA TGCAGTGCTAGAGACCCCCTAGCGGACTACAATGAGCAGTTCTTC.

The chain is built from TRBV6-5 and TRBJ1-2, with TRBD1 matching 8 bases. The germline gives CDR1 MNHEY, CDR2 SVGAGI. V shed 5 bases, J shed 8 bases, and the junction held 10 bases outside the gene matches. This CDR3 contains 14 residues. The CDR3 nucleotides read TGTGCCAGCAGTCCCGACGGGACAGGACGAGGCTACACCTTC. It is translated as CASSPDGTGRGYTF.

This clonotype was recorded a few times. The CDR3 reads CSVERRGGKNIQYF. The CDR3, as DNA: TGCAGCGTTGAACGGCGGGGGGGCAAAAACATTCAGTACTTC. The chain combines TRBV29-1 with TRBJ2-4; 9 bases are a match to TRBD2. CDR1 and CDR2 from the germline V gene are SQVTM and ANQGSEA. This CDR3 contains 14 residues. V shed 2 bases, J shed 3 bases, and the junction held 2 bases outside the gene matches.

This clonotype was observed a handful of times. As DNA, the CDR3 is TGTGCCAGCAGCCAGAGGAGTGGGAACTCCTACAATGAGCAGTTCTTC. It codes for CASSQRSGNSYNEQFF. The chain uses TRBV4-2 and TRBJ2-1; unclear D gene. The CDR3 totals 16 residues. V was shortened by 3 bases and J by 0 bases, with 12 bases between the two germline ends. CDR1 and CDR2 from the germline V gene are LGHNA and YNFKEQ.

The chain links TRBV20-1 to TRBJ2-7; TRBD1 matches at 7 bases. Germline V gene data show CDR1 as DFQATT and CDR2 as SNEGSKA (reference sequence). V gave up 1 base and J gave up 7 bases; unmatched junction bases: 13. This CDR3 is 15 amino acids long. DNA of the CDR3: TGCAGTGCTAGAGTTCTGGGACAGCTATACAATGAGCAGTACTTC. Amino acids: CSARVLGQLYNEQYF.

The rearrangement joins TRBV27 to TRBJ1-2; D may be TRBD1 (6 bases). CDR1 and CDR2 from the germline V gene are MNHEY and SMNVEV (reference sequence). CDR3 length: 14 residues. V was clipped by 6 bases and J by 2 bases, with 13 bases between them. CDR3 residues: CASSREGGNYGYTF. In DNA, the CDR3 is TGTGCCAGCAGCCGCGAGGGGGGGAACTATGGCTACACCTTC.

The chain combines TRBV5-1 with TRBJ2-2, with D unclear. V dropped 0 bases and J dropped 7 bases, with 4 bases sitting between them. The CDR3 runs to 12 residues. The germline gives CDR1 SGHRS, CDR2 YFSETQ. The CDR3 nucleotides are TGCGCCAGCAGCTTGGATAACGGGGAGCTGTTTTTT. It is translated as CASSLDNGELFF.

In DNA form, the CDR3 reads TGTGCCAGCAGCAGACAGGGGGCGTTCTATGGCTACACCTTC. As protein: CASSRQGAFYGYTF. V usage is TRBV6-2 or TRBV6-3 and J usage is TRBJ1-2, with TRBD1 matching 10 bases. This CDR3 has 14 residues. J was trimmed by 4 bases and V by 6 bases; bases with no gene match: 5. The germline gives CDR1 MNHEY, CDR2 SVGEGT.

This chain links TRBV27 with TRBJ1-6; D may be TRBD1 (5 bases). Germline loops: CDR1 MNHEY, CDR2 SMNVEV (reference sequence). The length of the CDR3 is 14 residues. V was shortened by 4 bases and J by 9 bases, with 13 bases between the two germline ends. CDR3 in amino acids: CASSSGGLGSPLHF. DNA for the CDR3: TGTGCCAGCAGTTCCGGGGGGTTGGGTTCACCCCTCCACTTT.

This chain connects TRBV28 to TRBJ2-3; D is unresolved. CDR1 and CDR2 from the germline V gene are MDHEN and SYDVKM. The CDR3 consists of 13 residues. Trimming pared 5 bases from V and 5 bases from J, leaving 11 bases between. The CDR3: CASSPHQKDTQYF. The CDR3, as DNA: TGTGCCAGCAGTCCCCACCAAAAAGATACGCAGTATTTT. The variable domain in full, with the rest retrieved from reference TRBV28 and TRBJ2-3, is DVKVTQSSRYLVKRTGEKVFLECVQDMDHENMFWYRQDPGLGLRLIYFSYDVKMKEKGDIPEGYSVSREKKERFSLILESASTNQTSMYLCASSPHQKDTQYFGPGTRLTVL.

The chain combines TRBV12-3 or TRBV12-4 with TRBJ1-5; no firm D call. V dropped 8 bases and J dropped 15 bases, with 23 bases sitting between them. CDR3 length equals 13 residues. This chain's CDR3 is CASRYTIEGKWHF. In DNA, the CDR3 is TGTGCCAGCCGATACACTATCGAAGGGAAATGGCATTTT.

This chain uses TRBV20-1 with TRBJ1-2; D call uncertain. Trimming took 3 bases from V and 2 from J, leaving 22 bases between them. The CDR3 extends over 17 amino acids. CDR1 is DFQATT, CDR2 SNEGSKA, per germline (reference sequence). CDR3 sequence reads: CSASTYNRGLTNYGYTF. As DNA, the CDR3 is TGCAGTGCTAGTACTTACAACCGCGGGCTAACCAACTATGGCTACACCTTC.

This clonotype came up many times. The chain employs TRBV29-1 and TRBJ2-3; TRBD2 agrees at 13 bases. This CDR3 is 15 amino acids long. The junction had 4 bases not matched to a gene; V was cut back by 6 bases and J by 1 base. Germline CDR1 SQVTM, CDR2 ANQGSEA. CDR3 in DNA: TGCAGCGTGAGTGGGACTAGCGGGGGCACAGATACGCAGTATTTT. Encoded protein: CSVSGTSGGTDTQYF.

The V gene is TRBV20-1, the J gene TRBJ2-3; 8 positions match TRBD2. V lost 6 bases to trimming and J lost 2 bases; unmatched junction nucleotides: 10. The CDR3 is 15 amino acids. CDR1 is DFQATT, CDR2 SNEGSKA, per germline (reference sequence). CDR3 DNA: TGCAGTGCGGTGATCGCGGGAGGCATCACAGATACGCAGTATTTT. Translation gives CSAVIAGGITDTQYF.

Worth noting for this clonotype: A much more abundant neighbour one base away suggests this may be a read error. The chain has TRBV29-1 and TRBJ2-3; 9 bases map to TRBD2. This CDR3 contains 15 residues. Germline V gene data show CDR1 as SQVTM and CDR2 as ANQGSEA. DNA for the CDR3: TGCAGCATTGAGCCGACTAGCGGAGGCACAGATACGCAGTATTTT. This gives the protein CSIEPTSGGTDTQYF.

This clonotype turned up a few times. The genes are TRBV5-1 and TRBJ2-2; 9 bases are shared with TRBD1. J lost 3 bases, V lost 4 bases, and 4 bases had no gene match. CDR1 and CDR2 from the germline V gene are SGHRS and YFSETQ. This CDR3 spans 15 amino acids. The CDR3 spells CASSRRQGDTGELFF. CDR3 sequence (DNA): TGCGCCAGCAGCCGGCGACAGGGGGACACCGGGGAGCTGTTTTTT.

A few counts support this clonotype. The chain carries TRBV10-2 and TRBJ2-1; 12 bases are a match to TRBD2. CDR3 length: 16 residues. CDR1 is WSHSY and CDR2 is SAAADI in the germline V gene. The V and J ends lost 0 bases and 9 bases, in that order; junction bases with no gene match: 6. CDR3 in DNA: TGCGCCAGCAGTGAGTCGCCTAGCGGGGGGGACAGTGAGCAGTTCTTC. This translates into CASSESPSGGDSEQFF.

This sequence joins TRBV20-1 and TRBJ2-5; tentative D call: TRBD1 (6 bases). V lost 5 bases and J lost 5, with 15 bases in between. The CDR3 runs to 13 residues. Per the germline V gene, CDR1 is DFQATT and CDR2 is SNEGSKA (reference sequence). CDR3: CSAGGREWETQYF. CDR3 DNA sequence: TGCAGTGCTGGGGGCAGGGAATGGGAGACCCAGTACTTC.

On this clonotype: Being one base from a much bigger clone, this may be a read error. J is TRBJ2-7 and V is TRBV6-2 or TRBV6-3, with TRBD2 as a possible D gene (5 bases). V was pared by 6 bases and J by 7 bases, with 22 bases between. The germline V gene has CDR1 MNHEY and CDR2 SVGEGT. The CDR3 runs to 15 residues. CDR3 in DNA: TGTGCCAGCAGCTTCAGCCTGGAGGCCTACAATGAGCAGTACTTC. It specifies CASSFSLEAYNEQYF.

This clonotype was seen more than once but under ten times. V gene TRBV5-1 combines with J gene TRBJ2-2; TRBD1 might be the D (5 bases). The CDR3 spans 13 residues. The germline V gene encodes CDR1 SGHRS and CDR2 YFSETQ. V shed 0 bases and J shed 5 bases, with 5 bases lying between them. The CDR3 bases are TGCGCCAGCAGCTTGGGGACAACCGGGGAGCTGTTTTTT. It encodes CASSLGTTGELFF.

This chain joins TRBV7-8 and TRBJ2-7; D call uncertain. Near its end, the DNA agrees better with TRBJ2-5, so the J call may be wrong. The CDR3 runs to 12 residues. The germline gives CDR1 SGHVS, CDR2 FQNEAQ. DNA of the CDR3: TGTGCCAGCAGCTTATCCGGCGGGACCCAGTACTTC. Its translation is CASSLSGGTQYF.

The chain links TRBV5-1 to TRBJ2-5; 7 positions match TRBD2. The J call could be wrong; TRBJ2-7 is a better fit for the DNA end. CDR3 length: 15 amino acids. Germline loops: CDR1 SGHRS, CDR2 YFSETQ. The CDR3 DNA follows: TGCGCCAGCACCACGGCCCCGGGCGGGGGCTACGAGCAGTACTTC. Its protein product is CASTTAPGGGYEQYF.

Worth noting for this clonotype: This clone may be a read error of a much larger clone one base away. The chain is built from TRBV9 and TRBJ2-1, with 8 bases lining up with TRBD2. CDR1 and CDR2 (germline): SGDLS, YYNGEE. The CDR3 is 13 amino acids. V lost 0 bases to trimming and J lost 11 bases; unmatched junction nucleotides: 4. The CDR3 sequence: CASSVVGGGKQFF. The DNA for the CDR3 is TGTGCCAGCAGCGTAGTCGGGGGGGGTAAGCAGTTCTTC. Drawing the rest from reference TRBV9 and TRBJ2-1, the complete variable domain is DSGVTQTPKHLITATGQRVTLRCSPRSGDLSVYWYQQSLDQGLQFLIQYYNGEERAKGNILERFSAQQFPDLHSELNLSSLELGDSALYFCASSVVGGGKQFFGPGTRLTVL.

This clonotype was observed many times. This chain uses TRBV21-1 with TRBJ1-5; TRBD1 was called by the table and not checked on the DNA. TRBV21-1 is reported as a pseudogene. The CDR3 is 13 residues long. CDR3 DNA sequence: TGTGCCAGCAGCAAGAGGGGGCCTCAGCCCCAGCATTTT. Amino acids: CASSKRGPQPQHF.